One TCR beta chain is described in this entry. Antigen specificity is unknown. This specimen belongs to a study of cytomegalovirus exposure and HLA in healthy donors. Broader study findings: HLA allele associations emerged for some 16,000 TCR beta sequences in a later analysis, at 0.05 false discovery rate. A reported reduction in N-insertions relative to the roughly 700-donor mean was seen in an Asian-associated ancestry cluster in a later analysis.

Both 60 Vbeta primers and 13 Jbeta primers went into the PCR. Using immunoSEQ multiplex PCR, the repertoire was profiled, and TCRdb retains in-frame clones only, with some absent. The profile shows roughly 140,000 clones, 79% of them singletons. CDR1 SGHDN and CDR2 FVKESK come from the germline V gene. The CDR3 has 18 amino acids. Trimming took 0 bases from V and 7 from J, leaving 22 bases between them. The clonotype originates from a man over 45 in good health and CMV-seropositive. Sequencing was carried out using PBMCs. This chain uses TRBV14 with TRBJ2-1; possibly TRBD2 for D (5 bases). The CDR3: CASSQDLAWIPPGNEQFF. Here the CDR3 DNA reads TGTGCCAGCAGCCAAGACCTCGCATGGATACCTCCGGGGAATGAGCAGTTCTTC.